This T cell receptor (beta chain) was retrieved from a study of blood T cell repertoires in COVID-19. The wider study: Samples representing acute and convalescent COVID-19 were sourced from the United States, Italy and Spain.

In the original processing: The authors estimated nucleated cell counts from reference gene primer amplification. Assay used: immunoSEQ multiplex PCR; TCRdb lists only in-frame clones, some missing. The V and J calls and clone size are taken from that table; D and trimming were inferred from the DNA. The profile shows around 700,000 clones, around 90% of them singletons. This clone appeared a single time. The receptor was derived from a young woman with acute or convalescent COVID-19. Sequenced: peripheral blood.

The CDR3 loop reads CASSLVGRADGYTF. CDR3 sequence (DNA): TGCGCCAGCAGCTTGGTAGGCAGGGCGGATGGCTACACCTTC. The J gene is TRBJ1-2, the V gene TRBV5-1; maybe TRBD1 (5 bases). The CDR3 is made up of 14 amino acids. V gave up 0 bases and J gave up 6 bases, with 12 bases separating them. The germline V gene has CDR1 SGHRS and CDR2 YFSETQ.